This TCR beta chain was captured by sequencing in a study of blood T cells in healthy people across ages. This CDR3 contains 15 residues. The germline gives CDR1 LGHNA, CDR2 YNFKEQ. Losses at the gene ends were 5 bases for V and 9 bases for J; bases not matched to a gene: 10. Study-level findings and limits: Among long-lived donors, naive CD4+ cells were more numerous and diversity higher than in aged donors. Observed TCR beta diversity per million T cells went down as age went up. This fall followed a roughly linear course with age. There was no known CMV status for donors, so expanded clonotype changes were possibly confounded.

A J-beta primer mix and a sample-barcoded 5' primer were used in a second PCR of about 6 to 12 cycles. TCRdb re-called the 5' RACE reads through MiXCR, storing one row per CDR3 protein. The table has 580,000 or so distinct CDR3 sequences, around half seen once. Of note for this clonotype: Its antigen is currently unknown.

The sample was blood. The source is a man at least 80 years old in good health. The V and J genes are TRBV4-2 and TRBJ1-6, with 7 nucleotides matching TRBD1. The CDR3 bases are TGTGCCAGCAGCGCACAGGGGATTTTGTCTTCACCCCTCCACTTT. Its translation is CASSAQGILSSPLHF.